Described below is a single T cell receptor beta chain sequence and its context. The table lists this clone with many counts. Its recognized antigen is unknown. No base qualities exist here, and no much larger clone lies one base off it. Whole blood was collected in K2EDTA tubes by collaborating institutions according to the institutions' own protocols. Collaborator samples were shipped for TCRbeta analysis as frozen whole blood, isolated PBMCs, or DNA extracted from either sample type. This sample was included in a study of blood T cell repertoires in COVID-19 (dated by TCRdb to 2019 to 2021). Looking at the study overall: Samples covering the acute and convalescent phases of COVID-19 were provided by collaborators in the United States, Italy and Spain. Where HLA class I and class II types were available, the types were taken from metadata supplied by the sample provider, not from assay-based typing. The repertoires were released in a freely available public database intended as a resource for research on the immune response to SARS-CoV-2. Nearly every sample came with metadata listing a de-identified subject ID, COVID-19 status, age in years and sex. Samples were obtained from the ongoing ImmuneRACE study (first 160 participants) and from over a thousand subjects provided by 6 global collaborators. The material from the prospective study consisted of cDNA or gDNA derived from T cells, B-cell-depleted T cells, or PBMCs. Subjects who had been exposed to COVID-19, were actively infected with it, or had recovered from it provided the deeply sampled blood TCRbeta repertoires that made up the dataset.

The immunoSEQ Assay, a bias-controlled multiplex PCR, was used to amplify TCRbeta CDR3 regions from genomic DNA. In the paper's pipeline: The number of nucleated cells in each sample was estimated from the amplification of reference gene primers within the assay. To quantify the absolute abundance of each unique TCRbeta CDR3 rearrangement, sequence reads were collapsed and filtered. For each sample, productive Simpson clonality was calculated by taking the square root of Simpson's diversity index across productive rearrangements. The immuneACCESS repertoire file appears here via TCRdb, limited to in-frame rearrangements. These files lack a portion of the clones; in checked studies, under half of the deficit traces to unresolved V genes, and the cause of the others is not known. The V and J calls and clone size come from that table; D and trimming were worked out from the DNA. Counted in this sample were approximately 100,000 clones; more than 75% of them appeared once. The ten most abundant clones make up 26% of the sample.

Results and caveats for the whole study, not just this receptor: How much clinical and demographic metadata was included differed by source and by participant, and the metadata was provided uncurated.

A distance of 13 bases separates the germline ends of V and J, which lose 1 base and 6 bases respectively. Based on the germline V gene, the CDR1 and CDR2 sequences are MGHRA and YSYEKL. The CDR3 spans 14 residues, from the cysteine through the phenylalanine. Here the CDR3 DNA is all that survives: 42 bases in frame from base 1. Here the chain combines TRBV4-1 and TRBJ2-7; the D segment could be TRBD2, given 6 matching bases. The material sequenced was peripheral blood. The sequence was obtained from a man aged 55 to 70 with acute or convalescent COVID-19. The nucleotide sequence reads as follows: TGCGCCAGCAGCCAAGTGGACGGAGGGTTCGAGCAGTACTTC. Its translation reads: CASSQVDGGFEQYF.